The 19 T cell receptor beta chains below all came from one sample that was sequenced in a study of T cell responses to AZD1222 COVID-19 vaccine. Sequencing used immunoSEQ multiplex PCR; TCRdb keeps in-frame clones, though not all of them. The sample consists of about 140,000 clones, under 95% of them appearing once. The specimen was peripheral blood, collected on day 0 of AZD1222 vaccination. Every receptor here comes from an adult in good health.

The chain recombines TRBV3-1 (or the pseudogene TRBV3-2) with TRBJ1-1; 7 bases map to TRBD1. The V segment lost 4 bases and the J segment 6 bases; nucleotides outside the gene matches: 8. The CDR3 sequence is 14 residues long. CDR1 and CDR2 (germline): LGHDT, YNNKEL (reference sequence). The DNA of the CDR3 is TGTGCCAGCAGCCCACCCGACAGGGCCCCTGAAGCTTTCTTT. As protein: CASSPPDRAPEAFF.

This chain connects TRBV5-4 to TRBJ2-1, with D uncertain. Germline V gene data show CDR1 as SGHNT and CDR2 as YYREEE (reference sequence). This CDR3 spans 12 amino acids. The V end was cut by 0 bases, the J end by 7 bases, with 5 bases between. The CDR3 nucleotides are TGTGCCAGCAGCTTGGGGGGAAATGAGCAGTTCTTC. It specifies CASSLGGNEQFF. The full variable domain, rest sourced from reference TRBV5-4 and TRBJ2-1, is ETGVTQSPTHLIKTRGQQVTLRCSSQSGHNTVSWYQQALGQGPQFIFQYYREEENGRGNFPPRFSGLQFPNYSSELNVNALELDDSALYLCASSLGGNEQFFGPGTRLTVL.

J is TRBJ2-3 and V is TRBV18, with D perhaps matching TRBD1 (5 bases). V was clipped by 4 bases and J by 3 bases, with 14 bases between them. Germline CDR1 KGHSH, CDR2 LQKENI. The CDR3 totals 15 residues. CDR3 nucleotide sequence: TGTGCCAGCTCACTTTCCCCCCAGGGTACAGATACGCAGTATTTT. It specifies CASSLSPQGTDTQYF.

The J gene is TRBJ2-5, the V gene TRBV7-3, with 7 bases matching TRBD1. This CDR3 has 13 residues. Per the germline V gene, CDR1 is SGHTA and CDR2 is FQGTGA. V was pared by 5 bases and J by 3 bases, with 3 bases of the junction left unmatched. Written as DNA, the CDR3 is TGTGCCAGCAGCCCTCAGGGGGAAGAGACCCAGTACTTC. Translating it yields CASSPQGEETQYF.

The CDR3 loop reads CASSLHRGNSPLHF. CDR3 nucleotides: TGTGCCAGCAGTCTCCACAGGGGCAATTCACCCCTCCACTTT. The chain recombines TRBV28 with TRBJ1-6, with TRBD1 matching over 7 bases. V shed 5 bases, J shed 7 bases, and the junction held 5 bases outside the gene matches. This CDR3 is 14 amino acids long. CDR1 and CDR2 from the germline V gene are MDHEN and SYDVKM. The full variable domain, rest sourced from reference TRBV28 and TRBJ1-6, is DVKVTQSSRYLVKRTGEKVFLECVQDMDHENMFWYRQDPGLGLRLIYFSYDVKMKEKGDIPEGYSVSREKKERFSLILESASTNQTSMYLCASSLHRGNSPLHFGNGTRLTVT.

J is TRBJ1-5 and V is TRBV7-2; D not resolved. CDR3 length equals 15 residues. The germline gives CDR1 SGHTA, CDR2 FQGNSA. V gave up 5 bases and J gave up 6 bases, with 17 bases separating them. The CDR3 loop is CASSPPVAFGQPQHF. The CDR3, as DNA: TGTGCCAGCAGCCCCCCGGTGGCGTTCGGTCAGCCCCAGCATTTT.

The chain couples TRBV5-4 to TRBJ2-7; 8 nucleotides match TRBD1. Germline V gives CDR1 SGHNT, CDR2 YYREEE (reference sequence). V was clipped by 5 bases and J by 6 bases; unmatched bases: 4. CDR3 length: 12 residues. The CDR3 bases are TGTGCCAGCAGTCAGGACAGGGTCGAGCAGTACTTC. This codes for CASSQDRVEQYF. The full variable domain, in which reference TRBV5-4 and TRBJ2-7 provide the parts outside the CDR3, is ETGVTQSPTHLIKTRGQQVTLRCSSQSGHNTVSWYQQALGQGPQFIFQYYREEENGRGNFPPRFSGLQFPNYSSELNVNALELDDSALYLCASSQDRVEQYFGPGTRLTVT.

The chain couples TRBV5-1 to TRBJ2-1; 10 bases agree with TRBD2. Germline lookup yields CDR1 SGHRS and CDR2 YFSETQ. V shed 3 bases and J 10 bases; nucleotides not matched to a gene: 7. The CDR3 is 14 amino acids. CDR3 sequence: CASSYQREGQEQFF. The CDR3, as DNA: TGCGCCAGCAGCTACCAGCGGGAGGGCCAAGAGCAGTTCTTC. The complete variable domain, with remaining parts taken from reference TRBV5-1 and TRBJ2-1, reads KAGVTQTPRYLIKTRGQQVTLSCSPISGHRSVSWYQQTPGQGLQFLFEYFSETQRNKGNFPGRFSGRQFSNSRSEMNVSTLELGDSALYLCASSYQREGQEQFFGPGTRLTVL.

The CDR3 sequence is CASSFTGEETQYF. CDR3 coding DNA: TGTGCCAGCAGTTTCACAGGGGAAGAGACCCAGTACTTC. This rearrangement joins TRBV12-3 or TRBV12-4 to TRBJ2-5; 7 positions match TRBD1. The CDR3 is made up of 13 amino acids. V lost 3 bases to trimming and J lost 3 bases; unmatched junction nucleotides: 1.

The V gene is TRBV28, the J gene TRBJ1-4; D not certain. V was pared by 7 bases and J by 3 bases, with 9 bases between. There are 13 residues in the CDR3. In germline, CDR1 is MDHEN, CDR2 SYDVKM. This CDR3 reads CASTRKSNEKLFF. As DNA, the CDR3 is TGTGCCAGCACCAGAAAGTCTAATGAAAAACTGTTTTTT.

The chain joins TRBV7-2 to TRBJ2-7; D tentatively reads TRBD1 or TRBD2 (6 bases each). Trimming removed 1 base from V and 6 bases from J, with 10 bases in between. CDR1 and CDR2 (germline): SGHTA, FQGNSA. The CDR3 has 13 amino acids. This chain's CDR3 is CASSLEGGREQYF. DNA for the CDR3: TGTGCCAGCAGCTTAGAAGGGGGGCGCGAGCAGTACTTC.

This clone appeared once. CDR3 coding DNA: TGTGCCAGCAGCTTTGGCTTCCTTAGCTCCTACGAGCAGTACTTC. This gives the protein CASSFGFLSSYEQYF. V gene TRBV5-5 combines with J gene TRBJ2-7; D is unresolved. Germline-derived CDR1 and CDR2 are SGHKS and YYEKEE (reference sequence). Between the trimmed V and J ends, which lost 2 bases and 0 bases, there was a span of 12 bases. The CDR3 loop spans 15 amino acids.

This chain links TRBV9 with TRBJ1-2; D is unclear. The length of the CDR3 is 14 residues. Germline CDR1 reads SGDLS; CDR2 reads YYNGEE. V was clipped by 0 bases and J by 2 bases, with 8 bases between them. The CDR3 is CASSVGPVNYGYTF. The CDR3 DNA sequence: TGTGCCAGCAGCGTAGGGCCGGTCAACTATGGCTACACCTTC.

The V and J genes are TRBV4-2 and TRBJ2-1, with TRBD2 matching 10 bases. CDR3 length: 15 residues. V gave up 1 base and J gave up 7 bases; unmatched junction bases: 4. Germline CDR1 and CDR2: LGHNA and YNFKEQ. CDR3: CASSQASGSVNEQFF. Written as DNA, the CDR3 is TGTGCCAGCAGCCAAGCTAGCGGGAGTGTAAATGAGCAGTTCTTC.

This chain connects TRBV11-2 to TRBJ1-6; 7 bases are a match to TRBD1. This CDR3 comprises 17 residues. The trim removed 6 bases at V and 9 bases at J, leaving 17 bases unmatched. Germline V gives CDR1 SGHAT, CDR2 FQNNGV. CDR3 region: CASSFLRDRVFGSPLHF. The CDR3, as DNA: TGTGCCAGCAGTTTCCTCCGAGACAGGGTGTTTGGTTCACCCCTCCACTTT.

V gene TRBV27 combines with J gene TRBJ1-2; a possible D gene is TRBD1 (6 bases). The germline gives CDR1 MNHEY, CDR2 SMNVEV (reference sequence). The CDR3 totals 13 residues. V shed 3 bases and J shed 4 bases, with 9 bases lying between them. CDR3 nucleotide sequence: TGTGCCAGCAGTTTGAGGGGGATCTATGGCTACACCTTC. As protein: CASSLRGIYGYTF.

This clone was counted between two and nine times. The chain combines TRBV28 with TRBJ1-1, with 7 bases aligning to TRBD1. J lost 6 bases, V lost 7 bases, and 14 bases had no gene match. Germline V lookup: CDR1 MDHEN, CDR2 SYDVKM. The length of the CDR3 is 15 residues. In nucleotides, the CDR3 is TGTGCCAGCATCCCACAGGGGACAGCGATCTCTGAAGCTTTCTTT. This gives the protein CASIPQGTAISEAFF.

The V and J genes are TRBV7-9 and TRBJ2-7; TRBD2 agrees at 7 bases. Trimming took 2 bases from V and 3 from J; bases not matched to a gene: 7. The germline V gene has CDR1 SEHNR and CDR2 FQNEAQ (reference sequence). CDR3 length equals 15 residues. This CDR3 reads CASSLSASGNYEQYF. As DNA, the CDR3 is TGTGCCAGCAGCTTATCGGCTAGCGGAAACTACGAGCAGTACTTC.

V and J are TRBV5-1 and TRBJ1-1; 10 bases map to TRBD1. CDR3 size: 13 residues. The junction had 4 bases not matched to a gene; V was cut back by 3 bases and J by 8 bases. Germline assignment: CDR1 SGHRS and CDR2 YFSETQ. This CDR3 reads CASSWDRGGEAFF. CDR3 coding DNA: TGCGCCAGCAGCTGGGACAGGGGCGGAGAAGCTTTCTTT.